The T cell receptor (beta chain) under discussion was sequenced for a study of CD8 T cells in ankylosing spondylitis. Study-level findings and limits: Matched ankylosing spondylitis synovial fluid reportedly contained a significantly enriched population of disease-linked clones. As for the disease-linked clones, they showed a CD8+ phenotype and occurred at relatively low frequencies in peripheral blood. Several highly homologous variants formed a TCR beta motif that appeared characteristic of ankylosing spondylitis blood. Prior work had noted some motif variants in reactive arthritis blood and synovial fluid.

This clonotype was seen only a few times. Its antigen is not known. The TCR beta libraries were generated through quantitative 5'-RACE incorporating molecular barcodes. Each CDR3 protein is one row after TCRdb ran MiXCR on the 5' RACE reads. This table holds under 450,000 distinct CDR3 sequences, over 15% found once. The TCR originated in a male donor with ankylosing spondylitis. Material: blood, either unsorted or a sorted T cell fraction (not recorded which).

CDR3 coding DNA: TGCAGTGCTAAGGGGGGGAACACCGGGGAGCTGTTTTTT. It encodes CSAKGGNTGELFF. The chain joins TRBV20-1 to TRBJ2-2; either TRBD1 or TRBD2 may fit D (6 bases each). In germline, CDR1 is DFQATT, CDR2 SNEGSKA (reference sequence). This CDR3 has 13 residues. Trimming shortened V by 4 bases and J by 1 base, and 7 bases separated the two germline ends.